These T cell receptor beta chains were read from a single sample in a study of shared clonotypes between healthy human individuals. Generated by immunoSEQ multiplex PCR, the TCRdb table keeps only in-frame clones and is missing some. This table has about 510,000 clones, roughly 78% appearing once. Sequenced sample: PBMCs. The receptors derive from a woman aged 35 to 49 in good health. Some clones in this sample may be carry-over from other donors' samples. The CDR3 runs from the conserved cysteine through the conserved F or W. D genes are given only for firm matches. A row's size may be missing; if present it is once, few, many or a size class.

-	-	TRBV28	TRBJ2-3	CASSSLAGRDTQYF	TGTGCCAGCAGTTCCCTGGCAGGCCGAGATACGCAGTATTTT
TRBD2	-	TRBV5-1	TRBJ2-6	CASSLRSRGESSGANVLTF	TGCGCCAGCAGCCTGCGTTCCCGGGGGGAAAGCTCTGGGGCCAACGTCCTGACTTTC
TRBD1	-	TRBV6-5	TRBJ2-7	CASSSSLTGKGEQYF	TGTGCCAGCAGCTCTTCCTTGACAGGGAAGGGCGAGCAGTACTTC
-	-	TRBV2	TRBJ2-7	CASSGGRTGTDTYEQYF	TGTGCCAGCAGTGGGGGGCGTACCGGGACGGATACCTACGAGCAGTACTTC
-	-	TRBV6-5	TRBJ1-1	CASKPQEGVNTEAFF	TGTGCCAGCAAGCCACAGGAGGGCGTCAACACTGAAGCTTTCTTT
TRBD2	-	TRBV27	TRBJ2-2	CASSPPGLAGATGELFF	TGTGCCAGCAGTCCTCCGGGACTAGCGGGAGCTACCGGGGAGCTGTTTTTT
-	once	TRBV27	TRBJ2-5	CASSLGFQETQYF	TGTGCCAGCAGCTTGGGCTTCCAAGAGACCCAGTACTTC
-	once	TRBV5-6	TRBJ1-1	CASSLGQVAFF	TGTGCCAGCAGCTTGGGACAGGTAGCTTTCTTT
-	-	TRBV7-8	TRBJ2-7	CASSKDPSSLEQYF	TGTGCCAGCAGCAAAGACCCATCCTCCCTCGAGCAGTACTTC
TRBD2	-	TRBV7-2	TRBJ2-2	CASSLRLAANTGELFF	TGTGCCAGCAGTCTTCGACTAGCGGCGAACACCGGGGAGCTGTTTTTT
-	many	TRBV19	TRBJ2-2	CASSISTGELFF	TGTGCCAGTAGTATTAGCACCGGGGAGCTGTTTTTT
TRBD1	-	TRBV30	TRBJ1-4	CAWSQDRGEKLFF	TGTGCCTGGAGTCAGGACAGGGGAGAAAAACTGTTTTTT
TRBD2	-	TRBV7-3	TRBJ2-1	CASSLGAGAEQFF	TGTGCCAGCAGCTTGGGAGCGGGAGCTGAGCAGTTCTTC
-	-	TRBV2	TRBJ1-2	CASREQGIGYTF	TGTGCCAGCAGGGAACAGGGAATCGGCTACACCTTC
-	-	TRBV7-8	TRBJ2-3	CASSSRTSTDTQYF	TGTGCCAGCAGCTCAAGGACAAGCACAGATACGCAGTATTTT
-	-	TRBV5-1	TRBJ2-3	CASSPSGDTDTQYF	TGCGCCAGCAGCCCCAGTGGTGACACAGATACGCAGTATTTT
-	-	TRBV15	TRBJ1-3	CATSRDWQTSGNTIYF	TGTGCCACCAGCAGAGATTGGCAAACCTCTGGAAACACCATATATTTT
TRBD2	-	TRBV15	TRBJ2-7	CATGLAGPYEQYF	TGTGCCACCGGGTTAGCGGGCCCCTACGAGCAGTACTTC
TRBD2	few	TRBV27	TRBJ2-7	CASRSGASSYEQYF	TGTGCCAGCCGGAGCGGGGCCAGCTCCTACGAGCAGTACTTC
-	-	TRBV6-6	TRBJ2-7	CASSYNRNYEQYF	TGTGCCAGCAGTTACAACAGAAACTACGAGCAGTACTTC
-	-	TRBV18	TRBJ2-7	CASSPEAGLTYEQYF	TGTGCCAGCTCACCAGAGGCAGGGCTAACCTACGAGCAGTACTTC
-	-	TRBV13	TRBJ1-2	CASSLEPRPNNGYTF	TGTGCCAGCAGCTTAGAGCCGCGGCCAAACAATGGCTACACCTTC
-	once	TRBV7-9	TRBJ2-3	CASSFPDTQYF	TGTGCCAGCAGCTTCCCAGATACGCAGTATTTT
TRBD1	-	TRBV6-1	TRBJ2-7	CASSEEGQGAREQYF	TGTGCCAGCAGTGAAGAGGGACAGGGGGCGCGGGAGCAGTACTTC
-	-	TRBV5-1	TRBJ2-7	CASSATGRTDEQYF	TGCGCCAGCAGCGCCACGGGACGAACTGACGAGCAGTACTTC
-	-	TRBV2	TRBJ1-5	CASRDRGNQPQHF	TGTGCCAGCAGGGACAGAGGGAATCAGCCCCAGCATTTT
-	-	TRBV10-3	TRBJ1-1	CAISEMGAAEAFF	TGTGCCATCAGTGAAATGGGGGCGGCTGAAGCTTTCTTT
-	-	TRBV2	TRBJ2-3	CASSPMARADTQYF	TGTGCCAGCAGCCCTATGGCTAGGGCAGATACGCAGTATTTT
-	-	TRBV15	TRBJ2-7	CATSGIADLYEQYF	TGTGCCACCAGCGGAATAGCGGACCTCTACGAGCAGTACTTC
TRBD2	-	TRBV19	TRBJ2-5	CASSPREGQETQYF	TGTGCCAGTAGTCCCCGGGAGGGCCAAGAGACCCAGTACTTC
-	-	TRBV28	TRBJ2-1	CASSLLRDQQFF	TGTGCCAGCAGTTTACTGCGGGACCAGCAGTTCTTC
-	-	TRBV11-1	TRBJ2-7	CASSLNSAEQYF	TGTGCCAGCAGCTTAAACAGCGCGGAGCAGTACTTC
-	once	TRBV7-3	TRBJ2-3	CASSLRGRLTDTQYF	TGTGCCAGCAGCTTAAGAGGACGACTCACAGATACGCAGTATTTT
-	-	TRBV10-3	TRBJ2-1	CAISPDYNEQFF	TGTGCCATCAGCCCGGATTACAATGAGCAGTTCTTC
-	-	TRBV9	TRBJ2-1	CASNEAPADNEQFF	TGTGCCAGCAACGAGGCGCCGGCGGACAATGAGCAGTTCTTC
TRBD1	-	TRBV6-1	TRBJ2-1	CASSEFIGTGGNEQFF	TGTGCCAGCAGTGAATTCATCGGGACAGGGGGCAATGAGCAGTTCTTC
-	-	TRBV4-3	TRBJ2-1	CASSQETLNEQFF	TGCGCCAGCAGCCAAGAAACGCTCAATGAGCAGTTCTTC
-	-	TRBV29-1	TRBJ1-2	CSVVVRNYGYTF	TGCAGCGTTGTCGTCCGAAACTATGGCTACACCTTC
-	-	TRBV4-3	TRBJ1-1	CASSQDHTGPMNTEAFF	TGCGCCAGCAGCCAAGATCATACAGGGCCTATGAACACTGAAGCTTTCTTT
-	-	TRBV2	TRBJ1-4	CASSPGRVTNEKLFF	TGTGCCAGCAGTCCAGGCAGGGTGACTAATGAAAAACTGTTTTTT